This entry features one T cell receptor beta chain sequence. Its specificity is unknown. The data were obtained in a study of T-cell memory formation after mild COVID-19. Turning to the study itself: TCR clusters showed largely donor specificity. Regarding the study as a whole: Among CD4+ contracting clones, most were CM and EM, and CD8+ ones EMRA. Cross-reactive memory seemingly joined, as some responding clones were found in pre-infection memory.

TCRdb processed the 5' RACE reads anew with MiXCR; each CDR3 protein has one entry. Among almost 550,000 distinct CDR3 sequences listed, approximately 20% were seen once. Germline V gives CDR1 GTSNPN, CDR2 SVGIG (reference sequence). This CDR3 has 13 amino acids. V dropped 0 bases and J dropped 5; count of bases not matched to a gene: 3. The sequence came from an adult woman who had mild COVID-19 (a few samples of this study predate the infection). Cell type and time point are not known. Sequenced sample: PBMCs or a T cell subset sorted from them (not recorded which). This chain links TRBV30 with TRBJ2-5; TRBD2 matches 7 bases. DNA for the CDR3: TGTGCCTGGAGTGTGGAGGGAGGGGAGACCCAGTACTTC. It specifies CAWSVEGGETQYF.